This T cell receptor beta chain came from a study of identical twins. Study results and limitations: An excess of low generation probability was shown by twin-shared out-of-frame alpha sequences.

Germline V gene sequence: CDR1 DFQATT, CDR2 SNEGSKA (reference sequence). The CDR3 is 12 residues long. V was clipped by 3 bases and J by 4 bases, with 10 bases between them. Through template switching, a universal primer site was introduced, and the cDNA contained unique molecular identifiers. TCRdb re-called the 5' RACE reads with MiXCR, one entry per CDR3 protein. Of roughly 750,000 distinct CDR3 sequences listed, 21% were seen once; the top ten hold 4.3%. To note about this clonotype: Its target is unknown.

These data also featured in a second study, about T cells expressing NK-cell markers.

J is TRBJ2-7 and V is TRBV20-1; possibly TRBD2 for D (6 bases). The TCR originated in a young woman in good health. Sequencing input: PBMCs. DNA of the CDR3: TGCAGTGCTAGGGGGACTGTTTACGAGCAGTACTTC. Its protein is CSARGTVYEQYF.